Following are 7 T cell receptor beta chains from one sample sequenced in a study of blood T cell repertoires in COVID-19. TCRdb's copy holds only in-frame clones and misses some; the assay was immunoSEQ multiplex PCR. Of approximately 260,000 clones in the sample, around 80% were seen once. Sequenced input: peripheral blood. Receptors were obtained from a woman between 40 and 50 years old with active or convalescent COVID-19.

About this clone itself: At one end, the junction sequence differs from germline, possibly due to a read error. The chain is built from TRBV5-1 and TRBJ2-1; 8 positions match TRBD2. The CDR3 loop spans 15 amino acids. Germline V gene lookup returns CDR1 SGHRS and CDR2 YFSETQ. DNA for the CDR3: TGCGCCAGCAGCTTGTCCGGGGGGGCCTATAATGAGCAGTTCTTC. Protein product: CASSLSGGAYNEQFF. The full variable domain, completed using reference TRBV5-1 and TRBJ2-1, is KAGVTQTPRYLIKTRGQQVTLSCSPISGHRSVSWYQQTPGQGLQFLFEYFSETQRNKGNFPGRFSGRQFSNSRSEMNVSTLELGDSALYLCASSLSGGAYNEQFFGPGTRLTVL.

This clone showed up just a few times. The chain combines TRBV12-3 or TRBV12-4 with TRBJ1-2; 7 positions agree with TRBD1. J was trimmed by 4 bases and V by 6 bases; bases with no gene match: 5. The CDR3 sequence is 13 residues long. The CDR3 reads CASRPGGSYGYTF. The CDR3, as DNA: TGTGCCAGCAGACCAGGGGGGAGCTATGGCTACACCTTC.

This clone showed up just a few times. This chain joins TRBV2 and TRBJ2-5; TRBD2 is a possible D gene (6 bases). The CDR3 covers 12 residues. V was clipped by 1 base and J by 11 bases, with 11 bases between them. The germline gives CDR1 SNHLY, CDR2 FYNNEI. The CDR3 nucleotides are TGTGCCAGCAGTGAAGGCCCCGGGACTCAGTACTTC. Its protein is CASSEGPGTQYF.

For this clone: This CDR3 is also generated by other DNA sequences in the sample. This chain links TRBV3-1 (or the pseudogene TRBV3-2) with TRBJ1-2, with D hard to call. Trimming took off 3 bases at V and 5 bases at J, with 7 bases between the two ends. Germline CDR1 is LGHDT and CDR2 is YNNKEL (reference sequence). CDR3 length: 12 amino acids. In nucleotides, the CDR3 is TGTGCCAGCAGCCAGGAGAGTTATGGCTACACCTTC. Translated, it gives CASSQESYGYTF.

V and J are TRBV6-5 and TRBJ1-5, with TRBD1 matching over 12 bases. The germline V gene has CDR1 MNHEY and CDR2 SVGAGI. V lost 6 bases, J lost 7 bases, and 4 bases stayed unmatched. The CDR3 loop spans 14 amino acids. The CDR3 loop is CASSRDRGRQPQHF. CDR3 coding DNA: TGTGCCAGCAGCCGGGACAGGGGGCGGCAGCCCCAGCATTTT.

This chain uses TRBV9 with TRBJ1-1, with D possibly being TRBD1 (6 bases). CDR1 SGDLS and CDR2 YYNGEE come from the germline V gene. V lost 3 bases and J lost 0, with 24 bases in between. CDR3 length: 19 amino acids. The DNA of the CDR3 is TGTGCCAGCAGCGGACTGGATCTGACAGGCCCGGGGATGAACACTGAAGCTTTCTTT. It codes for CASSGLDLTGPGMNTEAFF.

This clone was detected once. This CDR3 is also generated by other DNA sequences in the sample. This chain uses TRBV7-2 with TRBJ2-1; 7 positions agree with TRBD2. V lost 5 bases and J lost 2; bases outside the gene matches: 6. CDR3 length: 15 amino acids. CDR1 is SGHTA, CDR2 FQGNSA, per germline. The CDR3 loop is CASSPQRGAYNEQFF. The CDR3 DNA is TGTGCCAGCAGCCCCCAACGGGGGGCCTACAATGAGCAGTTCTTC.